These 7 T cell receptor beta chains originate from one sample sequenced in a study of CD8 T cells in Susac syndrome. It was with random hexamers that about 0.45 to 1 ug RNA was reverse transcribed. TCRdb ran MiXCR on the immunoSEQ multiplex PCR reads and lists one entry per CDR3 protein. The sample has 150,000 to 200,000 distinct CDR3 sequences, 95% seen once. Sequencing was carried out using CD4+ T cells from PBMCs. These receptors all come from a human donor with multiple sclerosis.

The chain employs TRBV20-1 and TRBJ1-2; 7 bases agree with TRBD1. CDR1 and CDR2 from the germline V gene are DFQATT and SNEGSKA (reference sequence). The CDR3 is made up of 10 amino acids. V lost 5 bases and J lost 8; bases outside the gene matches: 2. The CDR3 sequence is CSAPGQGYTF. The CDR3 DNA is TGCAGTGCTCCGGGACAGGGCTACACCTTC.

The gene calls are TRBV20-1 and TRBJ1-2; the D is unclear. The V end was cut by 8 bases, the J end by 1 base, with 14 bases between. Germline V gives CDR1 DFQATT, CDR2 SNEGSKA (reference sequence). The CDR3 totals 13 residues. CDR3 nucleotide sequence: TGCAGTCTTCCAAGTGGGGTTAACTATGGCTACACCTTC. Its translation: CSLPSGVNYGYTF.

The V gene is TRBV7-7, the J gene TRBJ2-5; D perhaps matches TRBD1 (6 bases). The V end was cut by 1 base, the J end by 9 bases, with 9 bases between. The CDR3 consists of 12 residues. The germline gives CDR1 SSHAT, CDR2 FNYEAQ (reference sequence). The CDR3 here is CASSLVQGPQYF. CDR3 sequence (DNA): TGTGCCAGCAGCTTAGTACAGGGACCCCAGTACTTC.

The chain links TRBV4-1 to TRBJ2-3; D gene uncertain. This CDR3 region has 17 residues. V was trimmed by 6 bases and J by 0 bases, leaving 19 bases between them. Germline V gene lookup returns CDR1 MGHRA and CDR2 YSYEKL. The CDR3 bases are TGCGCCAGCAGATCCTTCGAAAGGGATACCAGCACAGATACGCAGTATTTT. Protein product: CASRSFERDTSTDTQYF.

CDR3 DNA: TGTGCCAGCAGCTCTGGGACAGAAAACTATGGCTACACCTTC. It translates to CASSSGTENYGYTF. The chain combines TRBV9 with TRBJ1-2; 7 positions agree with TRBD1. With 4 bases clipped from V and 2 bases from J, the junction kept 5 bases outside the gene matches. The CDR3 spans 14 residues. The germline V gene encodes CDR1 SGDLS and CDR2 YYNGEE.

The genes are TRBV18 and TRBJ2-5, with D possibly matching TRBD2 (5 bases). Between the trimmed V and J ends, which lost 2 bases and 0 bases, there was a span of 7 bases. Germline lookup yields CDR1 KGHSH and CDR2 LQKENI. The CDR3 length is 14 residues. The CDR3, as DNA: TGTGCCAGCTCACCAGCCGGGAACCAAGAGACCCAGTACTTC. It codes for CASSPAGNQETQYF.

The chain combines TRBV29-1 with TRBJ2-5; possible D gene TRBD2, 5 bases. Per the germline V gene, CDR1 is SQVTM and CDR2 is ANQGSEA. V was cut by 4 bases and J by 3 bases, with 12 bases left in between. There are 13 residues in the CDR3. The CDR3, as DNA: TGCAGCGTTGTATCAGTCGGGAAAGAGACCCAGTACTTC. This translates into CSVVSVGKETQYF.